This TCR beta chain is drawn from a study of a mutant IDH1 vaccine in newly diagnosed glioma (dated by TCRdb to the early 2020s). Notes on the research overall: Patients were given eight vaccinations, in weeks 1, 3, 5, 7, 11, 15, 19 and 23, which matched visits V03 through V10. Vaccination was initiated 4-6 weeks after radiotherapy alone, or concurrently with temozolomide cycles in the chemotherapy-containing groups. The roughly 34 treated patients were roughly 60% male and around 40% female, with a mean age of around 40 years. Prior to enrollment, standard therapy consisting of radiotherapy alone, temozolomide alone, or radiochemotherapy with temozolomide had been administered to patients, with the combination being received by most patients. Peripheral blood samples were drawn at six visits, namely V03 (baseline), V05, V07, V10, V12 and V13. Longitudinal TCRB deep sequencing was done for 25 to 30 treated patients, wherever samples were available for exploratory analyses. Points the paper makes about the study in general: Across multiple MHC alleles, vaccine-induced immune responses were seen in just over 90% of patients. The authors noted that analyses of patient blood samples could not be reproduced because of sample limitations. Changes in the top peripheral T cell clonotypes picked up by TCRB sequencing did not appear to be linked to pseudoprogression. Selection of PBMC samples for TCRB deep sequencing was based on availability.

Concerning this clone itself: Its binding antigen is unknown. Per-base quality was not reported, and no clone a single base away is much larger than it.

The time point label, as the study defines it: week 23, last vaccination. Each vaccine dose was 300 ug of a 20-mer mutant IDH1 peptide in Montanide, given subcutaneously with topical imiquimod. Newly diagnosed WHO grade 3 or 4 IDH1-mutant astrocytomas showing loss of nuclear ATRX were present in the donors. The samples were drawn from NOA16, a multicentre, single-arm, open-label phase I trial in Germany that tested a mutant IDH1 peptide vaccine in humans for the first time. Genomic DNA for TCRB sequencing was extracted from EDTA blood using the DNeasy Blood and Tissue Kit. The library was produced with the immunoSEQ multiplex PCR assay. Following the manufacturer's protocol, the hsTCRB Kit was used to amplify rearranged TCR beta chain sequences. Sequencing of TCRB libraries was carried out on an Illumina MiSeq. As for the original processing: The proprietary platform of the kit vendor was used for demultiplexing, trimming and gene mapping. TCRdb mirrors the immuneACCESS table, restricted to in-frame sequences. Some clones are absent from its copies; in checked studies, under half trace to an unresolved V gene, and the reason for the others is unknown. The V and J calls and the clone size are those of that table, but D and trimming were determined from the DNA. The sample includes around 39,000 clones, with about four fifths observed a single time. Of the sample, approximately 2.5% falls within the top ten clones.

The germline V gene (reference sequence) provides CDR1 SGHKS and CDR2 YYEKEE. Relative to germline, V is missing 9 bases and J is missing 4 bases, with 7 bases of the junction outside any gene match. The CDR3 has 13 amino acids, counting the end cysteine and phenylalanine. The sequence is cut down to CDR3 DNA, 39 bases in frame from base 1. The TCR originated in a woman between 18 and 29 years old with glioma. Some clones in this sample may be carry-over from other donors' samples. The chain couples TRBV5-5 to TRBJ2-5; 9 bases in the junction line up with TRBD1. The material sequenced was PBMCs, taken from a glioma patient whose treatment included an IDH1 peptide vaccine. Read as DNA, the sequence is TGTGCCACCCCGGAGGGACAGGGAGAGACCCAGTACTTC. Translated, this is CATPEGQGETQYF. Supplemented by the reference TRBV5-5 and TRBJ2-5 proteins around the CDR3, the complete variable domain is DAGVTQSPTHLIKTRGQQVTLRCSPISGHKSVSWYQQVLGQGPQFIFQYYEKEERGRGNFPDRFSARQFPNYSSELNVNALLLGDSALYLCATPEGQGETQYFGPGTRLLVL.